This T cell receptor beta chain was captured in a study of cytotoxic CD8 clonotypes in ibrutinib-treated CLL (dated by TCRdb to about 2021). About the study as a whole: The cohort included roughly 15 treatment-naive and approximately eleven relapsed/refractory patients; roughly 17 were IGHV unmutated. On average, each sample yielded 250,000 to 300,000 productive templates and 94,082 productive rearrangements. Of the 90 or so participants in the trial, 20 to 30 had longitudinal samples available. Samples at response were collected after a median of about 13 months of treatment, with a range of roughly 6 to 36 months. Responses were partial in 25 or so patients and complete in 2; after median around 65 months follow-up, around 15 stayed in remission and around 12 progressed. Every sample from remission and from progressive disease was obtained while the patients were still on ibrutinib. Cryopreserved peripheral blood mononuclear cells were collected at three points: before therapy, at response, and at either sustained remission or disease progression.

As for this clone: The antigen this receptor binds is unknown. No base quality values were provided; no much bigger clone lies one nucleotide off.

The CDR3, from cysteine to phenylalanine, totals 14 residues. The sequence is cut down to CDR3 DNA, 42 bases in frame from base 1. CDR1 and CDR2 were assigned from the germline V gene as MNHNS and SASEGT. V is cut by 2 bases and J by 1 base, and the space between the germline ends is 8 bases. The sample's time point, from its label and the paper: around 25 months on ibrutinib. For TCR beta library preparation, roughly 2.1 micrograms of genomic DNA was extracted from cryopreserved PBMCs. Longitudinal blood samples from CLL patients on ibrutinib monotherapy underwent high-throughput TCR beta sequencing. The patients took part in an open-label, single-center phase 2 trial of ibrutinib monotherapy. Study-wide findings and limitations: Sampling times were not matched between sustained-remission and progressing patients, and lymph node repertoires were not studied. Public clonotypes were rare and either contracted or stayed stable during treatment, and the rise in clonality at ibrutinib response reflected the expansion of private clonotypes. At baseline, clonality was higher than in age-matched healthy donors and showed a strong correlation with circulating CD8+ T-cell counts. At ibrutinib response clonality went up, during sustained remission it held steady, and at progression it dropped back toward baseline.

On a MiSeq, deep resolution sequencing aimed for a depth between 1 in 1 million and 1 in 200,000 T cells, with each clonotype covered roughly 10x on average. The immunoSEQ hsTCRB Kit was used to generate TCR beta libraries. On the authors' methods: The data were analyzed with ImmunoSEQ Analyzer and ImmunoSEQ Data Assistant, and V, D and J gene assignments followed IMGT definitions. Clonality, which ranges from 0 to 1, was calculated as one minus the normalized Shannon entropy of productive rearrangement frequencies. Public clonotype analysis was restricted to overrepresented clonotypes comprising at least 0.05% of each patient's repertoire. About a dozen age-matched healthy donor repertoires from immuneACCESS served as clonality controls. This is the immuneACCESS table as TCRdb keeps it, with only in-frame sequences that have V and J called. A part of the clones is gone; compared with another copy, unresolved V genes explain less than half, and the rest is unexplained. Clone size and V and J calls were adopted from that table, with D and trimming inferred from the DNA. The sample table contains roughly 180,000 clones; only one count was recorded for 70% to 85% of them. The ten largest account for about 4.3% of the sample.

The chain links TRBV6-1 with TRBJ1-1; no D gene is confidently identified. The clonotype originates from a human donor with chronic lymphocytic leukemia. The source was PBMCs, collected after 24 months of ibrutinib treatment. The CDR3 region has the sequence CASSETWGNTEAFF. At the DNA level, the sequence is TGTGCCAGCAGTGAAACGTGGGGGAACACTGAAGCTTTCTTT.